What follows are 16 T cell receptor beta chains derived from one specimen sequenced in a study of blood T cells in healthy people across ages. A J-beta primer mix and a sample-barcoded 5' primer were used in a second PCR of roughly 7 to 12 cycles. TCRdb analysed the 5' RACE reads with MiXCR anew, one entry per CDR3 protein. Here the sample spans about 1.7 million distinct CDR3 sequences, roughly 30% being singletons. Sequencing was carried out using blood. These receptors came from a young woman in good health.

Only one count was recorded for this clonotype. The chain employs TRBV12-3 or TRBV12-4 and TRBJ1-5, with TRBD1 identical over 7 bases. V lost 3 bases and J lost 8; bases outside the gene matches: 7. This CDR3 region has 14 residues. CDR3 nucleotides: TGTGCCAGCAGTTTTTCAGGGGGTAGAAAGCCCCAGCATTTT. Translated: CASSFSGGRKPQHF.

This rearrangement joins TRBV5-1 to TRBJ2-7; D is possibly TRBD1 (5 bases). Per germline, CDR1 SGHRS and CDR2 YFSETQ. The CDR3 consists of 14 residues. Trimming cost V 7 bases and J 4 bases, with 18 bases left between them. This CDR3 is CASAPRIQGYEQYF. CDR3 sequence (DNA): TGCGCCAGCGCTCCCAGGATCCAGGGATACGAGCAGTACTTC.

The table lists this clonotype with many counts. This sequence joins TRBV6-6 and TRBJ1-6; TRBD1 matches 10 bases. Germline values: CDR1 MNHNY, CDR2 SVGAGI (reference sequence). This CDR3 is 13 amino acids long. The junction had 1 base not matched to a gene; V was cut back by 6 bases and J by 8 bases. CDR3 coding DNA: TGTGCCAGCAGGGGGACAGGGGATTCACCCCTCCACTTT. Translated: CASRGTGDSPLHF.

There are a few counts of this clonotype. This chain uses TRBV7-6 with TRBJ2-7, with 12 bases fitting TRBD2. This CDR3 region has 16 residues. V trimming: 3 bases; J trimming: 5 bases; junction bases outside the gene matches: 8. Germline CDR1 reads SGHVS; CDR2 reads FNYEAQ. In nucleotides, the CDR3 is TGTGCCAGCAGCTTTCTAGCGGGAGGGGGAGGCGACGAGCAGTACTTC. It codes for CASSFLAGGGGDEQYF.

The chain carries TRBV6-2 or TRBV6-3 and TRBJ2-2; 13 bases fit TRBD2. In germline, CDR1 is MNHEY, CDR2 SVGEGT. Trimming removed 5 bases from V and 4 bases from J; junction bases left unmatched: 10. The length of the CDR3 is 18 residues. The CDR3 sequence: CASSLSRTSGSRTGELFF. CDR3 nucleotide sequence: TGTGCCAGCAGTCTCTCGCGGACTAGCGGGAGTCGCACCGGGGAGCTGTTTTTT.

The chain employs TRBV20-1 and TRBJ2-1, with 8 bases that match TRBD2. The CDR3 spans 14 residues. V lost 3 bases to trimming and J lost 7 bases; unmatched junction nucleotides: 8. Germline CDR1 DFQATT, CDR2 SNEGSKA (reference sequence). The CDR3, as DNA: TGCAGTGCTAGCAGGGGACTAGGTATAAATGAGCAGTTCTTC. It specifies CSASRGLGINEQFF.

This clonotype was picked up many times. This chain joins TRBV29-1 and TRBJ2-7; 9 bases map to TRBD2. The junction had 4 bases not matched to a gene; V was cut back by 6 bases and J by 4 bases. This CDR3 comprises 12 residues. Germline V lookup: CDR1 SQVTM, CDR2 ANQGSEA. CDR3 bases: TGCAGCGTCATGACTAGCGGTTACGAGCAGTACTTC. It codes for CSVMTSGYEQYF.

This clonotype has ten or more counts. The CDR3 sequence is CSVGSASSYEQYF. In DNA form, the CDR3 reads TGCAGCGTTGGGAGCGCCTCCTCCTACGAGCAGTACTTC. V usage is TRBV29-1 and J usage is TRBJ2-7; D not resolved. The CDR3 runs 13 residues. Germline CDR1 SQVTM, CDR2 ANQGSEA. V lost 4 bases, J lost 0 bases, and 10 bases lay in between.

This clonotype was observed at least ten times. The V and J genes are TRBV27 and TRBJ2-1, with a tentative D call TRBD2 (6 bases). The length of the CDR3 is 14 residues. Germline V gene data show CDR1 as MNHEY and CDR2 as SMNVEV (reference sequence). Between the trimmed V and J ends, which lost 5 bases and 6 bases, there was a span of 14 bases. The CDR3 loop is CASSTWTTPNEQFF. CDR3 DNA: TGTGCCAGCAGTACTTGGACTACCCCCAATGAGCAGTTCTTC.

The sample holds a few counts of this clonotype. The V call is TRBV15, the J call TRBJ1-5, with D possibly TRBD1 on 6 matching bases. Germline values: CDR1 LNHNV, CDR2 YYDKDF (reference sequence). Trimming pared 5 bases from V and 6 bases from J, leaving 17 bases between. CDR3 length: 15 residues. The CDR3 nucleotides read TGTGCCACCAGCGGGAGGACAGTACTGAGTCAGCCCCAGCATTTT. This encodes CATSGRTVLSQPQHF.

This chain joins TRBV12-5 and TRBJ1-5, with D uncertain. V was shortened by 3 bases and J by 5 bases, with 17 bases between the two germline ends. CDR1 and CDR2 from the germline V gene are LGHNT and FRNRAP. This CDR3 has 16 amino acids. The CDR3 bases are TGTGCTAGTGGTTTCTCACCCGGAAGGGTAGATCAGCCCCAGCATTTT. This codes for CASGFSPGRVDQPQHF.

The table lists this clonotype with a few counts. This chain connects TRBV14 to TRBJ2-7; D is perhaps TRBD1 or TRBD2 (5 bases each). The CDR3 loop spans 15 amino acids. V was clipped by 4 bases and J by 4 bases, with 17 bases between them. From germline, CDR1 is SGHDN and CDR2 FVKESK. CDR3 sequence: CASSLYTGPLYEQYF. DNA of the CDR3: TGTGCCAGCAGCCTTTATACGGGACCACTATACGAGCAGTACTTC.

This clonotype turned up a few times. This chain joins TRBV19 and TRBJ2-7, with a weak D call TRBD1 (6 bases). Germline V gene data show CDR1 as LNHDA and CDR2 as SQIVND (reference sequence). V was shortened by 5 bases and J by 3 bases, with 14 bases between the two germline ends. CDR3 size: 14 residues. The CDR3 nucleotides are TGTGCCAGTAGTCCCGCGACAGGCGACTACGAGCAGTACTTC. Residues: CASSPATGDYEQYF.

To note about this clonotype: A clone one base away is much larger, so this may be a read error. DNA of the CDR3: TGCGGCGTTGTAGGGGGGCGCACAGATACGCAGTATTTT. Translated, it gives CGVVGGRTDTQYF. The chain employs TRBV29-1 and TRBJ2-3, with D perhaps given as TRBD1 or TRBD2 (6 bases each). CDR3 size: 13 residues. The germline V gene has CDR1 SQVTM and CDR2 ANQGSEA.

CDR3 protein: CASSAVAGTDHPDQLFF. CDR3 nucleotide sequence: TGTGCCAGCAGTGCCGTGGCGGGGACAGACCACCCTGATCAACTGTTTTTT. This sequence joins TRBV25-1 and TRBJ1-4; 7 nucleotides match TRBD1. Germline V gene data show CDR1 as MGHDK and CDR2 as SYGVNS. V shed 4 bases, J shed 12 bases, and the junction held 20 bases outside the gene matches. This CDR3 has 17 residues.

Note on this clonotype: A junction boundary mismatches the germline segment, possibly from a read error. The J gene is TRBJ1-5, the V gene TRBV27; tentative D call: TRBD1 (6 bases). CDR3 length equals 15 residues. Germline V gene lookup returns CDR1 MNHEY and CDR2 SMNVEV (reference sequence). The CDR3 protein is CASGFQGYPQEPQHF. Written as DNA, the CDR3 is TGTGCCAGCGGTTTCCAGGGGTATCCTCAGGAGCCCCAGCATTTT.